This T cell receptor (beta chain) came from a study of shared clonotypes between healthy human individuals. Whole-study findings and limits: Rarefaction showed sorted-subset sequencing was incomplete despite large depth.

The CDR3 totals 15 residues. With V trimmed by 2 bases and J by 2 bases, 5 bases remained unmatched. The germline gives CDR1 SGHVS, CDR2 FQNEAQ. TCRdb keeps only in-frame clones here, not all; method: immunoSEQ multiplex PCR. Of 550,000 to 650,000 clones listed, about 96% are singletons. Comments on this clone: As yet, its antigen is unknown.

CD45RO negativity and positive selection for CCR7 defined naive CD8 cells, a population that excluded terminally differentiated effector memory CD45RA+ cells. Donors included only healthy HIV-negative adults lacking recent acute infections or vaccinations. Sequenced sample: naive CD8+ T cells sorted from blood. The V call is TRBV7-8, the J call TRBJ2-7; 8 bases are a match to TRBD2. This receptor was obtained from a woman in her twenties or thirties in good health. DNA of the CDR3: TGTGCCAGCAGCTTATTCTCTAGCGGGCCCTACGAGCAGTACTTC. As protein: CASSLFSSGPYEQYF. Together with reference TRBV7-8 and TRBJ2-7, the CDR3 gives the full variable domain: GAGVSQSPRYKVAKRGQDVALRCDPISGHVSLFWYQQALGQGPEFLTYFQNEAQLDKSGLPSDRFFAERPEGSVSTLKIQRTQQEDSAVYLCASSLFSSGPYEQYFGPGTRLTVT.